The 20 T cell receptor beta chains in this list originate from one sample, sequenced in a study of blood T cell repertoires in COVID-19. Sequencing was performed with immunoSEQ multiplex PCR; in TCRdb, only in-frame clones are kept and a portion is missing. The sample shows more than 85,000 clones, 89% of them seen only once. The sequenced sample was peripheral blood. These receptor sequences come from a woman aged 65 to 85 with acute or convalescent COVID-19.

This clone was recorded only once. This chain uses TRBV6-1 with TRBJ2-1; D ambiguous. This CDR3 has 14 residues. Germline CDR1 MNHNS, CDR2 SASEGT. V dropped 3 bases and J dropped 9 bases, with 15 bases sitting between them. CDR3 nucleotide sequence: TGTGCCAGCAGTGACGGTTTCCCCCGAACTGAGCAGTTCTTC. It encodes CASSDGFPRTEQFF.

In this sample, this clone turned up a few times. V usage is TRBV20-1 and J usage is TRBJ2-7; possible D gene TRBD2, 7 bases. CDR1 and CDR2 (germline): DFQATT, SNEGSKA (reference sequence). The V and J ends lost 3 bases and 0 bases respectively, with 24 bases between them. The CDR3 sequence is 18 residues long. The CDR3 DNA is TGCAGTGCTAGTGCGGACAGAAACTCGCGGGGGAGCTCCTACGAGCAGTACTTC. Translation gives CSASADRNSRGSSYEQYF.

CDR3 protein: CASSLDTGGQPQHF. In DNA form, the CDR3 reads TGTGCCAGCAGCTTAGATACAGGGGGTCAGCCCCAGCATTTT. This chain links TRBV7-8 with TRBJ1-5; 8 bases map to TRBD1. The CDR3 contains 14 residues. Germline V gives CDR1 SGHVS, CDR2 FQNEAQ. The junction had 2 bases not matched to a gene; V was cut back by 1 base and J by 6 bases.

The chain uses TRBV18 and TRBJ1-5; 8 nucleotides align to TRBD1. The CDR3 is 15 residues long. Germline-derived CDR1 and CDR2 are KGHSH and LQKENI. The junction had 9 bases not matched to a gene; V was cut back by 5 bases and J by 6 bases. As DNA, the CDR3 is TGTGCCAGCTCATCACTAACAGGGGGAGGTCAGCCCCAGCATTTT. It translates to CASSSLTGGGQPQHF. The full variable domain, rest sourced from reference TRBV18 and TRBJ1-5, is NAGVMQNPRHLVRRRGQEARLRCSPMKGHSHVYWYRQLPEEGLKFMVYLQKENIIDESGMPKERFSAEFPKEGPSILRIQQVVRGDSAAYFCASSSLTGGGQPQHFGDGTRLSIL.

The J gene is TRBJ2-3, the V gene TRBV6-5; D might be TRBD2 (7 bases). The CDR3 contains 15 residues. Trimming shortened V by 11 bases and J by 0 bases, and 18 bases separated the two germline ends. CDR1 is MNHEY and CDR2 is SVGAGI in the germline V gene. The CDR3 nucleotides are TGTGCCGGGACACGAGCGGGGACTAGCACAGATACGCAGTATTTT. Its protein product is CAGTRAGTSTDTQYF.

The CDR3 sequence: CASSEVGETQYF. CDR3 nucleotide sequence: TGTGCCAGCAGTGAGGTGGGCGAGACCCAGTACTTC. The rearrangement uses TRBV2 and TRBJ2-5; no firm D call. CDR3 length equals 12 residues. CDR1 and CDR2 from the germline V gene are SNHLY and FYNNEI. Trimming removed 3 bases from V and 5 bases from J, with 7 bases in between.

As DNA, the CDR3 is TGCGCCAGCAGCCCCTCGAGGTCAGCGGCGGTGGCTACTAACTATGGCTACACCTTC. Translated, it gives CASSPSRSAAVATNYGYTF. V gene TRBV4-1 combines with J gene TRBJ1-2; no firm D call. The length of the CDR3 is 19 residues. Germline V gene sequence: CDR1 MGHRA, CDR2 YSYEKL. The V end lost 4 bases, the J end lost 0 bases, and 24 bases lay between the germline ends.

This clone appeared a few times. The chain recombines TRBV30 with TRBJ2-7, with D tentatively TRBD2 (5 bases). Germline loops: CDR1 GTSNPN, CDR2 SVGIG (reference sequence). Trimming took off 0 bases at V and 0 bases at J, with 15 bases between the two ends. This CDR3 contains 16 residues. CDR3 sequence: CAWSVLLGAGSYEQYF. The DNA of the CDR3 is TGTGCCTGGAGTGTACTGTTGGGTGCGGGCTCCTACGAGCAGTACTTC.

The chain uses TRBV28 and TRBJ2-3; a weak D match, TRBD1 (6 bases). V was trimmed by 3 bases and J by 0 bases, leaving 10 bases between them. CDR1 and CDR2 from the germline V gene are MDHEN and SYDVKM. This CDR3 is built from 15 residues. The CDR3 loop is CASSFRGFSTDTQYF. CDR3 bases: TGTGCCAGCAGTTTTAGGGGGTTTAGCACAGATACGCAGTATTTT.

This chain's CDR3 is CASSLADTQYF. The CDR3 DNA reads TGTGCCAGCAGCCTCGCGGATACGCAGTATTTT. This rearrangement joins TRBV3-1 (or the pseudogene TRBV3-2) to TRBJ2-3; D is unresolved. The germline gives CDR1 LGHDT, CDR2 YNNKEL (reference sequence). The CDR3 is 11 amino acids. The V end lost 4 bases, the J end lost 6 bases, and 5 bases lay between the germline ends.

The rearrangement links TRBV6-6 to TRBJ1-1; TRBD1 is a possible D gene (6 bases). The CDR3 covers 16 residues. The V gene lost 2 bases and the J gene lost 8 bases, with 21 bases spanning the gap. The germline gives CDR1 MNHNY, CDR2 SVGAGI (reference sequence). The CDR3 DNA reads as TGTGCCAGCAGTTACCCCTCAGGGATTGGACAGTCCGAAGCTTTCTTT. Protein sequence: CASSYPSGIGQSEAFF.

Written as DNA, the CDR3 is TGTGCCAGCAGCCAACTAGCGGGAGGTAGCTCCTACAATGAGCAGTTCTTC. This gives the protein CASSQLAGGSSYNEQFF. The rearrangement links TRBV4-2 to TRBJ2-1; TRBD2 matches 11 bases. Germline lookup yields CDR1 LGHNA and CDR2 YNFKEQ. This CDR3 contains 17 residues. With V trimmed by 2 bases and J by 0 bases, 3 bases remained unmatched.

This sequence joins TRBV6-5 and TRBJ2-7; D not resolved. The CDR3 has 13 amino acids. V was cut by 2 bases and J by 6 bases, with 11 bases left in between. Per germline, CDR1 MNHEY and CDR2 SVGAGI. The CDR3: CASSYLPSGEQYF. CDR3 coding DNA: TGTGCCAGCAGTTACCTCCCTAGTGGCGAGCAGTACTTC.

The chain uses TRBV5-4 and TRBJ2-1, with a tentative D call TRBD1 (5 bases). The V gene lost 2 bases and the J gene lost 6 bases, with 9 bases spanning the gap. The CDR3 is made up of 13 amino acids. CDR1 and CDR2 (germline): SGHNT, YYREEE (reference sequence). CDR3 nucleotides: TGTGCCAGCAGCTTCACAGGTTCCAATGAGCAGTTCTTC. This gives the protein CASSFTGSNEQFF.

V usage is TRBV27 and J usage is TRBJ2-2, with TRBD1 matching 8 bases. Germline CDR1 and CDR2: MNHEY and SMNVEV (reference sequence). The CDR3 spans 18 residues. Trimming took 1 base from V and 1 from J; bases not matched to a gene: 8. CDR3 nucleotides: TGTGCCAGCAGTTTATTTTTCCCCGGGACAGGGAACACCGGGGAGCTGTTTTTT. As protein: CASSLFFPGTGNTGELFF.

V usage is TRBV19 and J usage is TRBJ1-6, with 9 bases lining up with TRBD1. V lost 5 bases, J lost 8 bases, and 10 bases stayed unmatched. CDR1 and CDR2 (germline): LNHDA, SQIVND (reference sequence). This CDR3 region has 16 residues. CDR3 nucleotide sequence: TGTGCCAGTAGTGTCCGGACAGGGGTCTTCGATTCACCCCTCCACTTT. It specifies CASSVRTGVFDSPLHF.

The chain combines TRBV28 with TRBJ1-5; a possible D gene is TRBD1 (5 bases). The CDR3 has 16 amino acids. The V end lost 5 bases, the J end lost 0 bases, and 14 bases lay between the germline ends. Per germline, CDR1 MDHEN and CDR2 SYDVKM. The CDR3 protein is CASSGGGTYSNQPQHF. The CDR3 DNA sequence: TGTGCCAGCAGTGGGGGGGGGACTTATAGCAATCAGCCCCAGCATTTT.

This clone has just one count. The chain has TRBV2 and TRBJ2-1; 10 bases are shared with TRBD2. The CDR3 covers 16 residues. With V trimmed by 3 bases and J by 4 bases, 6 bases remained unmatched. CDR1 is SNHLY, CDR2 FYNNEI, per germline. CDR3: CASSEGGLAAYNEQFF. The CDR3 DNA reads TGTGCCAGCAGTGAGGGTGGACTAGCGGCTTACAATGAGCAGTTCTTC.

The chain uses TRBV7-8 and TRBJ1-5; D uncertain. Trimming pared 5 bases from V and 3 bases from J, leaving 8 bases between. CDR1 SGHVS and CDR2 FQNEAQ come from the germline V gene. The CDR3 contains 13 residues. The CDR3 DNA reads TGTGCCAGCAGCGTGGGCCTCAATCAGCCCCAGCATTTT. It codes for CASSVGLNQPQHF.

The chain combines TRBV30 with TRBJ1-4; D ambiguous. The germline gives CDR1 GTSNPN, CDR2 SVGIG (reference sequence). The CDR3 is 13 amino acids. Trimming removed 4 bases from V and 8 bases from J, with 14 bases in between. The CDR3 region has the DNA TGTGCCTGGACTGTGGCAGAGGTAGAAAAACTGTTTTTT. Translated, it gives CAWTVAEVEKLFF. Looking up the rest from reference TRBV30 and TRBJ1-4 gives the full variable domain: SQTIHQWPATLVQPVGSPLSLECTVEGTSNPNLYWYRQAAGRGLQLLFYSVGIGQISSEVPQNLSASRPQDRQFILSSKKLLLSDSGFYLCAWTVAEVEKLFFGSGTQLSVL.